Each of the 18 T cell receptor beta chains below was sequenced from the same sample in a study of blood T cell repertoires in COVID-19. Only in-frame clones appear in the TCRdb table, and some are missing; sequencing was by immunoSEQ multiplex PCR. The sample lists over 130,000 clones; approximately 84% were seen once. The sample was peripheral blood. These receptors all stem from a human donor in a cohort sampled during active COVID-19.

The chain links TRBV19 to TRBJ2-3; TRBD2 matches 12 bases. The V segment lost 9 bases and the J segment 4 bases; nucleotides outside the gene matches: 11. The CDR3 spans 16 residues. In germline, CDR1 is LNHDA, CDR2 SQIVND (reference sequence). CDR3 in DNA: TGTGCCAGCCGGACTAGCGGGACTAGGGGTTCAGATACGCAGTATTTT. Its translation is CASRTSGTRGSDTQYF.

The chain couples TRBV27 to TRBJ2-3; 8 nucleotides line up with TRBD1. The CDR3 extends over 15 amino acids. In germline, CDR1 is MNHEY, CDR2 SMNVEV (reference sequence). V shed 3 bases, J shed 2 bases, and the junction held 4 bases outside the gene matches. The CDR3 loop reads CASSFDRGFTDTQYF. Written as DNA, the CDR3 is TGTGCCAGCAGTTTCGACAGGGGCTTCACAGATACGCAGTATTTT.

The chain carries TRBV28 and TRBJ2-4; 8 nucleotides agree with TRBD1. CDR3 length: 17 amino acids. J lost 0 bases, V lost 6 bases, and 10 bases had no gene match. Germline V CDR1 and CDR2: MDHEN, SYDVKM. The CDR3 sequence: CASRRPGGAEAKNIQYF. In DNA, the CDR3 is TGTGCCAGCAGACGCCCAGGGGGCGCGGAAGCCAAAAACATTCAGTACTTC.

This clone has more than one count but fewer than ten. The CDR3 loop reads CASSVGGAGELFF. The CDR3, as DNA: TGTGCCAGCAGCGTCGGGGGTGCCGGGGAGCTGTTTTTT. The rearrangement uses TRBV5-5 and TRBJ2-2; the D gene is possibly TRBD2 (6 bases). The V end was cut by 4 bases, the J end by 6 bases, with 10 bases between. This CDR3 has 13 residues. Germline CDR1 reads SGHKS; CDR2 reads YYEKEE (reference sequence).

The rearrangement links TRBV27 to TRBJ2-3; D gene unclear. In germline, CDR1 is MNHEY, CDR2 SMNVEV (reference sequence). CDR3 length: 14 amino acids. Deletions cut 6 bases from V and 4 bases from J, with 14 bases between. The CDR3 loop reads CASSAFEAPDTQYF. CDR3 in DNA: TGTGCCAGCAGCGCCTTCGAGGCTCCAGATACGCAGTATTTT.

The chain carries TRBV27 and TRBJ1-2; TRBD1 might be the D (5 bases). V dropped 2 bases and J dropped 6 bases, with 10 bases sitting between them. The germline gives CDR1 MNHEY, CDR2 SMNVEV (reference sequence). There are 13 residues in the CDR3. The DNA for the CDR3 is TGTGCCAGCAGTTTAAACGGGGGGGATGGCTACACCTTC. Translated, it gives CASSLNGGDGYTF.

CDR3 sequence: CASSLEWGEETQYF. The CDR3 DNA is TGTGCCAGCAGCTTAGAGTGGGGGGAAGAGACCCAGTACTTC. The genes are TRBV11-2 and TRBJ2-5, with D tentatively TRBD2 (6 bases). The germline V and J ends were trimmed by 0 bases and 3 bases, with 8 bases remaining between them. Germline values: CDR1 SGHAT, CDR2 FQNNGV. The CDR3 has 14 amino acids.

The chain joins TRBV5-1 to TRBJ2-1; D might be TRBD1 (6 bases). The V gene's germline CDR1 is SGHRS and CDR2 YFSETQ. Trimming removed 1 base from V and 5 bases from J, with 10 bases in between. The CDR3 is 14 residues long. The CDR3 coding sequence is TGCGCCAGCAGCTTGAGGACAGTCAACAATGAGCAGTTCTTC. It yields the protein CASSLRTVNNEQFF.

Here the CDR3 DNA reads TGTGCCAGCAGCATTTTCAGGGTCCAAGAGACCCAGTACTTC. This sequence encodes CASSIFRVQETQYF. The chain employs TRBV5-8 and TRBJ2-5; weak D call: TRBD1 (5 bases). This CDR3 spans 14 amino acids. Germline assignment: CDR1 SGHTS and CDR2 YDEGEE. V was cut by 4 bases and J by 1 base, with 11 bases left in between. The variable domain in full, with the rest retrieved from reference TRBV5-8 and TRBJ2-5, is EAGVTQSPTHLIKTRGQQATLRCSPISGHTSVYWYQQALGLGLQFLLWYDEGEERNRGNFPPRFSGRQFPNYSSELNVNALELEDSALYLCASSIFRVQETQYFGPGTRLLVL.

The chain carries TRBV6-1 and TRBJ2-3; 15 bases are shared with TRBD2. Trimming removed 4 bases from V and 1 base from J; junction bases left unmatched: 0. Germline assignment: CDR1 MNHNS and CDR2 SASEGT. The CDR3 runs 16 residues. The CDR3 DNA reads as TGTGCCAGCAGTGGGACTAGCGGGGGGGGCACAGATACGCAGTATTTT. This sequence encodes CASSGTSGGGTDTQYF.

The chain recombines TRBV2 with TRBJ1-3; 7 bases are a match to TRBD1. CDR1 SNHLY and CDR2 FYNNEI come from the germline V gene. CDR3 length: 15 residues. V shed 9 bases, J shed 2 bases, and the junction held 10 bases outside the gene matches. CDR3 residues: CASTQGEFTGNTIYF. CDR3 coding DNA: TGTGCCAGTACTCAGGGGGAGTTCACTGGAAACACCATATATTTT. The entire variable domain, with the rest obtained from reference TRBV2 and TRBJ1-3, is as follows: EPEVTQTPSHQVTQMGQEVILRCVPISNHLYFYWYRQILGQKVEFLVSFYNNEISEKSEIFDDQFSVERPDGSNFTLKIRSTKLEDSAMYFCASTQGEFTGNTIYFGEGSWLTVV.

The chain links TRBV19 to TRBJ2-3; D gene ambiguous. Looked up from germline, CDR1 is LNHDA and CDR2 is SQIVND (reference sequence). This CDR3 has 14 amino acids. Trimming cost V 6 bases and J 4 bases, with 14 bases left between them. CDR3 sequence: CASSPRSGADTQYF. Written as DNA, the CDR3 is TGTGCCAGTAGCCCCCGGAGTGGCGCAGATACGCAGTATTTT.

This sequence joins TRBV5-1 and TRBJ2-1, with TRBD1 matching 9 bases. Germline CDR1 and CDR2: SGHRS and YFSETQ. Germline trimming cut 6 bases from V and 4 bases from J; bases unmatched to any gene: 5. The length of the CDR3 is 14 residues. This chain's CDR3 is CASIMGQGYNEQFF. The CDR3 DNA reads as TGCGCCAGCATCATGGGACAGGGTTACAATGAGCAGTTCTTC.

The J gene is TRBJ2-2, the V gene TRBV28, with D possibly TRBD1 on 6 matching bases. Trimming pared 11 bases from V and 4 bases from J, leaving 8 bases between. The germline CDR1 and CDR2 sequences are MDHEN and SYDVKM. This CDR3 comprises 11 residues. Here the CDR3 reads CAGGGTGELFF. DNA of the CDR3: TGTGCCGGGGGCGGCACCGGGGAGCTGTTTTTT. Filled out from reference TRBV28 and TRBJ2-2, the complete variable domain reads DVKVTQSSRYLVKRTGEKVFLECVQDMDHENMFWYRQDPGLGLRLIYFSYDVKMKEKGDIPEGYSVSREKKERFSLILESASTNQTSMYLCAGGGTGELFFGEGSRLTVL.

Only one count was recorded for this clone. This sequence joins TRBV6-5 and TRBJ1-4, with 7 bases aligning to TRBD1. After removal of 2 bases from V and 3 bases from J, the junction contained 3 bases not matched to a gene. Germline lookup yields CDR1 MNHEY and CDR2 SVGAGI. This CDR3 region has 15 residues. This CDR3 reads CASSYGGTANEKLFF. CDR3 bases: TGTGCCAGCAGTTACGGGGGGACAGCTAATGAAAAACTGTTTTTT.

This chain connects TRBV5-6 to TRBJ1-3, with D possibly being TRBD1 (6 bases). V was trimmed by 1 base and J by 4 bases, leaving 9 bases between them. Germline CDR1 and CDR2: SGHDT and YYEEEE. The CDR3 has 14 residues. CDR3 region: CASSLSGVGNTIYF. As DNA, the CDR3 is TGTGCCAGCAGCTTGTCAGGGGTGGGAAACACCATATATTTT.

The genes are TRBV12-2 and TRBJ1-1; the DNA was not used to check the table's D call, TRBD1. TRBV12-2 is recorded as a pseudogene. The CDR3 runs 13 residues. DNA for the CDR3: TGTGCAAGTCGCTTAGTGAAGGGGCCTGAAGCTTTCTTT. As protein: CASRLVKGPEAFF.

In DNA form, the CDR3 reads TGTGCCAGCAGTTCCCTAGGTTATTCCCAAGTTCAAGAGACCCAGTACTTC. Its protein product is CASSSLGYSQVQETQYF. The chain is built from TRBV6-2 or TRBV6-3 and TRBJ2-5, with unresolved D. Trimming cost V 4 bases and J 2 bases, with 20 bases left between them. The CDR3 is 17 amino acids. Germline values: CDR1 MNHEY, CDR2 SVGEGT.